The 27 T cell receptor delta chains presented below share a single source sample, sequenced in a study of fetal and pediatric gammadelta thymocytes (dated by TCRdb to the early 2020s). TCRdb records Illumina MiSeq as the sequencer. The public reads were reprocessed by TCRdb using CATT, and rows of matching DNA were later combined. In this sample the table shows about 1,600 delta-chain clones, roughly 15% of which occur a single time. The biggest ten clones account for 6.6% of the sample. Specimen: Vgamma9Vdelta2 gamma-delta T cells from the thymus. In light of the paper, this sample's cell subset or site label describes: sorted CD3+gammadeltaTCR+Vgamma9+Vdelta2+ thymocytes. All receptors come from a child who underwent cardiac surgery and was recorded as healthy.

The rearrangement uses TRAV29/DV5 and TRDJ1; 12 bases are shared with TRDD3. TCRdb gives no J gene; it was assigned here by matching the DNA to germline. CDR1 and CDR2 (germline): NSMFDY, ISSIKDK. The CDR3 spans 22 residues. V shed 0 bases, J shed 0 bases, and the junction held 21 bases outside the gene matches. The CDR3 DNA reads TGTGCAGCAAGCGCCATTTGGGGGGGCTGGGGGATACGCGTAGGGGACACCGATAAACTCATCTTT. It encodes CAASAIWGGWGIRVGDTDKLIF.

By its share, this clone is medium-sized (0.01 to 0.1%). The chain recombines TRDV2 with TRDJ1, with D perhaps TRDD3 (6 bases). The CDR3 length is 15 residues. V was shortened by 0 bases and J by 6 bases, with 16 bases between the two germline ends. The germline CDR1 and CDR2 sequences are GEAIGNYY and EKD. The chain's CDR3 is CACDTGLPRGNKLIF. The CDR3, as DNA: TGTGCCTGTGACACCGGATTACCTAGGGGGAATAAACTCATCTTT.

Worth noting for this clone: This may stem from a read error, because a much larger clone lies one nucleotide away. Other DNA variants within this sample encode the same CDR3. The chain links TRDV2 to TRDJ4; the match to TRDD3 covers 8 bases. CDR1 is GEAIGNYY and CDR2 is EKD in the germline V gene. The CDR3 sequence is 17 residues long. The CDR3 loop reads CACDTGLRDTPARPLIF. The CDR3 DNA sequence: TGTGCGTGTGACACCGGTTTGAGGGATACGCCGGCCAGACCCCTGATCTTT.

This clone was counted a few times. V and J are TRDV2 and TRDJ1, with 13 bases aligning to TRDD3. The J gene, missing from TCRdb, was assigned here through DNA to germline matching. Per germline, CDR1 GEAIGNYY and CDR2 EKD. J lost 2 bases, V lost 0 bases, and 17 bases had no gene match. The CDR3 length is 21 residues. The CDR3 DNA is TGTGCCTGTGACACCGTTAGATATACTGGGGGATACGCGGGGAAAACCGATAAACTCATCTTT. Translating it yields CACDTVRYTGGYAGKTDKLIF.

The genes are TRDV2 and TRDJ1; 11 bases are a match to TRDD3. The J gene comes from matching the DNA to germline here; TCRdb lacks it. The germline V gene encodes CDR1 GEAIGNYY and CDR2 EKD. The CDR3 is 19 residues long. J lost 0 bases, V lost 0 bases, and 11 bases had no gene match. For the CDR3, the DNA is TGTGCCTGTGACACCTGGGTGGGGGATACGCGAGTGGACACCGATAAACTCATCTTT. This codes for CACDTWVGDTRVDTDKLIF.

By sample share, this clone is large. The chain has TRDV2 and TRDJ2; 7 nucleotides align to TRDD3. This CDR3 is 14 amino acids long. The V and J ends lost 1 base and 3 bases, in that order; junction bases with no gene match: 1. Per the germline V gene, CDR1 is GEAIGNYY and CDR2 is EKD. The CDR3 sequence: CACDTWGMTAQLFF. Here the CDR3 DNA reads TGTGCCTGTGACACGTGGGGGATGACAGCACAACTCTTCTTT.

The genes are TRDV2 and TRDJ3; 11 nucleotides match TRDD3. No J gene is reported in TCRdb; it was inferred here by comparing the DNA with germline. V shed 3 bases, J shed 2 bases, and the junction held 14 bases outside the gene matches. Germline CDR1 and CDR2: GEAIGNYY and EKD. The CDR3 contains 21 residues. The CDR3: CACDRCLGDTSRAWDTRQMFF. As DNA, the CDR3 is TGTGCCTGTGACCGGTGTCTGGGGGATACATCGCGTGCCTGGGACACCCGACAGATGTTTTTC.

This clone was recorded a few times. A far more abundant clone sits one base away, making this likely a read error. The V and J genes are TRDV1 and TRDJ1; 13 bases match TRDD3. J gave up 1 base and V 4 bases, and 30 bases lay outside the gene matches. CDR1 and CDR2 (germline): TSWWSYY, QGS. This CDR3 is built from 25 residues. The CDR3 here is CALGVSSSGVFGLGDTEVPTDKLIF. In DNA form, the CDR3 reads TGTGCTCTTGGGGTCTCATCTTCCGGGGTTTTCGGACTGGGGGATACGGAGGTACCCACCGATAAACTCATCTTT.

Of note for this clone: A single base separates this from a much larger clone, so it may be a read error. The rearrangement joins TRDV2 to TRDJ1; 7 bases are shared with TRDD3. The germline V gene encodes CDR1 GEAIGNYY and CDR2 EKD. This CDR3 has 14 residues. Trimming took 2 bases from V and 8 from J; bases not matched to a gene: 10. CDR3 in DNA: TGTGCCTGTGACAAGGTGGGGATATACGGCAAACTCATCTTT. Encoded protein: CACDKVGIYGKLIF.

Notes on this clone: At one end the junction does not follow the germline gene, possibly because of a read error. This chain links TRDV2 with TRDJ1; 8 bases fit TRDD3. The J gene, absent from TCRdb, was called here by matching the DNA to germline. The CDR3 has 19 residues. In germline, CDR1 is GEAIGNYY, CDR2 EKD. CDR3 DNA: TGTGCCTGTTACACGAAGGGGGTCGTGGGGATACTATACACCGATAAACTCATCTTT. Encoded protein: CACYTKGVVGILYTDKLIF.

This clone is termed medium-sized (0.01 to 0.1%). The chain combines TRDV2 with TRDJ2; maybe TRDD3 (5 bases). This CDR3 is 16 amino acids long. Germline loops: CDR1 GEAIGNYY, CDR2 EKD. V was pared by 2 bases and J by 2 bases, with 14 bases between. The CDR3 DNA reads as TGTGCCTGTGACAATCTCGATACCGGATTGACAGCACAACTCTTCTTT. Translating gives CACDNLDTGLTAQLFF.

By proportion, this clone is medium-sized. The chain carries TRDV2 and TRDJ3, with 10 bases lining up with TRDD3. The junction had 12 bases not matched to a gene; V was cut back by 3 bases and J by 2 bases. Germline V gene sequence: CDR1 GEAIGNYY, CDR2 EKD. CDR3 length equals 20 residues. The CDR3 region has the DNA TGTGCCTGTGACGCCGGTACTGGGGGATCTCCACCCTGGGACACCCGACAGATGTTTTTC. Encoded protein: CACDAGTGGSPPWDTRQMFF.

This clone is labeled large. This chain joins TRDV2 and TRDJ1, with 10 bases that match TRDD3. The V segment lost 0 bases and the J segment 0 bases; nucleotides outside the gene matches: 6. Germline CDR1 is GEAIGNYY and CDR2 is EKD. The CDR3 sequence is 17 residues long. CDR3 sequence: CACDTGSGGYHTDKLIF. The CDR3 DNA sequence: TGTGCCTGTGACACCGGGTCTGGGGGATATCACACCGATAAACTCATCTTT.

Within the sample, this clone is large. This chain uses TRDV2 with TRDJ3; 11 nucleotides align to TRDD3. Germline V CDR1 and CDR2: GEAIGNYY, EKD. The CDR3 covers 22 residues. J was trimmed by 2 bases and V by 0 bases; bases with no gene match: 14. The CDR3 coding sequence is TGTGCCTGTGACACCGACTCCCTGGGGGATACCCAAGTCCCCTGGGACACCCGACAGATGTTTTTC. Amino acids: CACDTDSLGDTQVPWDTRQMFF.

Details on this clone: A far more abundant clone sits one base away, making this likely a read error. The J gene is TRDJ1, the V gene TRDV2, with 11 bases identical to TRDD3. The J gene was not available in TCRdb and was assigned here by matching the DNA to germline segments. CDR3 length equals 19 residues. Per germline, CDR1 GEAIGNYY and CDR2 EKD. V lost 0 bases to trimming and J lost 0 bases; unmatched junction nucleotides: 11. CDR3 sequence reads: CACDTMALGDMSYTDKLIF. CDR3 DNA: TGTGCCTGTGACACCATGGCACTGGGGGATATGTCGTACACCGATAAACTCATCTTT.

This clone is medium-sized within its sample. A J gene of TRDJ1 was called, though the V gene was not; the table's D call TRDD3 went unverified against the DNA. CDR3 length: 24 amino acids. The CDR3 region has the DNA TGTGCTGTGGAGCTTTCTAGGAACTATAGCCTCTATGGTCCGGAGGGGTCTCTCACCGATAAACTCATCTTT. It is translated as CAVELSRNYSLYGPEGSLTDKLIF.

This clone occurred a few times. V usage is TRDV2 and J usage is TRDJ3; 9 bases align to TRDD3. Germline trimming cut 1 base from V and 0 bases from J; bases unmatched to any gene: 21. The CDR3 is 24 amino acids. Per germline, CDR1 GEAIGNYY and CDR2 EKD. The CDR3 spells CACDTPPQHPTGGISSWDTRQMFF. As DNA, the CDR3 is TGTGCCTGTGACACGCCTCCGCAACACCCTACTGGGGGAATAAGCTCCTGGGACACCCGACAGATGTTTTTC.

The V gene is TRDV2, the J gene TRDJ1, with D possibly being TRDD3 (5 bases). CDR1 and CDR2 from the germline V gene are GEAIGNYY and EKD. The CDR3 is made up of 15 amino acids. V lost 0 bases and J lost 7, with 17 bases in between. The CDR3: CACDTERMRGVKLIF. CDR3 DNA: TGTGCCTGTGACACCGAGAGGATGAGGGGAGTTAAACTCATCTTT.

Worth noting for this clone: This may be a read error, as it is one base from a much larger clone. Other DNA sequences in the sample encode the same CDR3. The V gene is TRDV2, the J gene TRDJ3; 12 positions agree with TRDD3. Germline loops: CDR1 GEAIGNYY, CDR2 EKD. CDR3 length: 20 amino acids. J was trimmed by 0 bases and V by 3 bases; bases with no gene match: 8. The chain's CDR3 is CACDSTGGYRSSWDTRQMFF. The CDR3 bases are TGTGCCTGTGACTCTACTGGGGGATACAGGAGCTCCTGGGACACCCGACAGATGTTTTTC.

The rearrangement uses TRDV2 and TRDJ1; TRDD3 agrees at 12 bases. Here the J gene was assigned by germline matching of the DNA, as TCRdb has none. V dropped 2 bases and J dropped 3; count of bases not matched to a gene: 24. There are 22 residues in the CDR3. CDR1 is GEAIGNYY, CDR2 EKD, per germline. The CDR3 DNA follows: TGTGCCTGTGACAGACGTGATAGCCAGGGTCTGGGGGATACGCTTGCCTCCGATAAACTCATCTTT. Translated: CACDRRDSQGLGDTLASDKLIF.

This clone was seen a handful of times. V usage is TRDV2 and J usage is TRDJ3; the match to TRDD3 covers 11 bases. As TCRdb names no J gene, one was assigned here on the basis of a DNA match to germline. With V trimmed by 6 bases and J by 2 bases, 20 bases remained unmatched. CDR1 GEAIGNYY and CDR2 EKD come from the germline V gene. The CDR3 runs to 22 residues. The CDR3 spells CACWERRGVLGDRTWDTRQMFF. The CDR3 DNA reads as TGTGCCTGTTGGGAAAGGAGGGGCGTACTGGGGGATAGGACCTGGGACACCCGACAGATGTTTTTC.

This clone has more than one count but fewer than ten. A much larger clone differs by one base, so this may be a read error. The J gene is TRDJ1, the V gene TRDV2; TRDD3 matches 13 bases. Trimming removed 0 bases from V and 3 bases from J; junction bases left unmatched: 6. Germline CDR1 is GEAIGNYY and CDR2 is EKD. This CDR3 is 17 amino acids long. As DNA, the CDR3 is TGTGCCTGTGACACCTTACTGGGGGATACGGGCGCCGATAAACTCATCTTT. This sequence encodes CACDTLLGDTGADKLIF.

The V and J genes are TRDV2 and TRDJ1; 12 bases are shared with TRDD3. CDR1 and CDR2 from the germline V gene are GEAIGNYY and EKD. V gave up 0 bases and J gave up 0 bases; unmatched junction bases: 10. This CDR3 has 19 amino acids. The CDR3 region is CACDTLTGGYQVDTDKLIF. For the CDR3, the DNA is TGTGCCTGTGACACCCTTACTGGGGGATACCAAGTGGACACCGATAAACTCATCTTT.

This clone is judged medium-sized. The chain links TRDV2 to TRDJ1; TRDD3 aligns across 13 bases. Trimming cost V 0 bases and J 2 bases; bases outside gene matches: 14. Germline V gives CDR1 GEAIGNYY, CDR2 EKD. The CDR3 covers 20 residues. The CDR3 sequence: CACDTDTGGYGQPGTDKLIF. The CDR3 DNA is TGTGCCTGTGACACCGACACTGGGGGATACGGACAACCGGGGACCGATAAACTCATCTTT.

This clone is categorized as medium-sized. The V call is TRDV2, the J call TRDJ1; a possible D gene is TRDD3 (6 bases). The CDR3 has 20 amino acids. The V end was cut by 0 bases, the J end by 0 bases, with 25 bases between. CDR1 and CDR2 from the germline V gene are GEAIGNYY and EKD. Here the CDR3 reads CACDTVPRGGDAEYTDKLIF. The CDR3 DNA is TGTGCCTGTGACACCGTCCCTAGGGGGGGAGACGCGGAGTACACCGATAAACTCATCTTT.

A note on this clone: A far larger clone differs by one base, so this is likely a read error. The J gene is given as TRDJ2, and the V gene is not called; the tabulated D call, TRDD3, remains unverified against the DNA. The CDR3 loop spans 13 amino acids. The CDR3: CACDTEVTDKLFF. CDR3 nucleotides: TGTGCCTGTGACACTGAGGTGACCGATAAACTCTTCTTT.

This clone is large. The genes are TRDV2 and TRDJ1; D gene uncertain. Between the trimmed V and J ends, which lost 3 bases and 0 bases, there was a span of 22 bases. Germline-derived CDR1 and CDR2 are GEAIGNYY and EKD. The CDR3 is 18 amino acids. DNA for the CDR3: TGTGCCTGTGACGGGTTTGCTAAACAGGCACTCTACACCGATAAACTCATCTTT. Translating it yields CACDGFAKQALYTDKLIF.